A selection of T cell receptor beta chains follows, all from one sample in a study of Ad26.COV2.S vaccination and SARS-CoV-2 variants. Generated by immunoSEQ multiplex PCR, the TCRdb table keeps only in-frame clones and is missing some. This sample has some 450,000 clones, with less than 95% found just once. Sequences were derived from peripheral blood, sampled in a trial of Ad26.COV2.S vaccine versus placebo. These receptors were obtained from a person between 18 and 65 years old who received the Ad26.COV2.S COVID-19 vaccine or a placebo. Each CDR3 is given with its conserved first and last residue. Fields, in order: D gene, clone size, J gene, V gene, CDR3 DNA, CDR3 protein. The D gene is left open where the match is weak. Part of the rows lack a size; the others show once, few, many or a class for expanded clones.

- | few | TRBJ1-5 | TRBV28 | TGTGCCAGCAGTTTGATGGCAGAGGGGCAGCCCCAGCATTTT | CASSLMAEGQPQHF
TRBD1 | - | TRBJ1-1 | TRBV19 | TGTGCCAGTAGTTTCACAGGGGAGAACACTGAAGCTTTCTTT | CASSFTGENTEAFF
- | once | TRBJ2-7 | TRBV13 | TGTGCCAGCAGCTTAGGCGAGGTCCGGGGGCAGTACTTC | CASSLGEVRGQYF
- | - | TRBJ2-6 | TRBV3-1/TRBV3-2 | TGTGCCAGCAGCCAATCCATGACAGGGGCCAACGTCCTGACTTTC | CASSQSMTGANVLTF
TRBD1 | - | TRBJ2-3 | TRBV29-1 | TGCAGCGTTGAAGGCCGAGGGACAGGGGGCACAGATACGCAGTATTTT | CSVEGRGTGGTDTQYF
- | - | TRBJ2-1 | TRBV27 | TGTGCCAGCAGTTTATTTCCAGAGGGGATCGATGAGCAGTTCTTC | CASSLFPEGIDEQFF
TRBD1 | few | TRBJ1-4 | TRBV2 | TGTGCCAGCAGTCCCCGGACAGGGAAGGATGAAAAACTGTTTTTT | CASSPRTGKDEKLFF
- | - | TRBJ2-3 | TRBV24-1 | TGTGCCACCAGTGATGCCCATACGCAGTATTTT | CATSDAHTQYF
- | once | TRBJ2-7 | TRBV28 | TGTGCCAGCAGTTCCCTGACAGGAGACTCCTACGAGCAGTACTTC | CASSSLTGDSYEQYF
TRBD1 | - | TRBJ2-1 | TRBV4-2 | TGTGCCAGCAGCCAACTGACAGGGGGCATGGATGAGCAGTTCTTC | CASSQLTGGMDEQFF
TRBD1 | - | TRBJ1-4 | TRBV29-1 | TGCAGCGCCCGGACAGGGGGCGTAGAAAAACTGTTTTTT | CSARTGGVEKLFF
- | - | TRBJ1-4 | TRBV15 | TGTGCCACCAGCAGAGACTTCGGGGGGAATGAAAAACTGTTTTTT | CATSRDFGGNEKLFF
TRBD1 | once | TRBJ1-1 | TRBV7-3 | TGTGCCAGCAGCTCAGGGGGTTTGACTGAAGCTTTCTTT | CASSSGGLTEAFF
TRBD2 | - | TRBJ2-7 | TRBV27 | TGTGCCAGCAGTTTAAACCGGCCTAGCGGGGGCTACGAGCAGTACTTC | CASSLNRPSGGYEQYF
- | - | TRBJ2-1 | TRBV9 | TGTGCCAGCAGCGTAGGACTACTACCCTACAATGAGCAGTTCTTC | CASSVGLLPYNEQFF
TRBD2 | once | TRBJ2-1 | TRBV27 | TGTGCCAGCAAACGGGGGGGCGATGAGCAGTTCTTC | CASKRGGDEQFF
TRBD1 | - | TRBJ1-4 | TRBV19 | TGTGCCAGTAGTCTGGACAGGGCAACTAATGAAAAACTGTTTTTT | CASSLDRATNEKLFF
TRBD1 | - | TRBJ1-2 | TRBV2 | TGTGCCAGCAGTATCCAGGGGGTGGACTATGGCTACACCTTC | CASSIQGVDYGYTF
TRBD2 | - | TRBJ2-3 | TRBV28 | TGTGCCAGCAGCCTGGGACTAGGGAGGTTGGGTACGCAGTATTTT | CASSLGLGRLGTQYF
- | - | TRBJ1-2 | TRBV28 | TGTGCCAGCAGCCCCGCTACGGGCATTGGCTACACCTTC | CASSPATGIGYTF
- | - | TRBJ2-7 | TRBV5-1 | TGCGCCAGCAGCTTGGTACGGTCGCAGGGTAGTTCCGAGCAGTACTTC | CASSLVRSQGSSEQYF
TRBD2 | - | TRBJ2-3 | TRBV5-6 | TGTGCCAGCAGCTTGATTACGGCTAGCGGGAGTGATACGCAGTATTTT | CASSLITASGSDTQYF